The subject of this entry is one T cell receptor beta chain. The data belong to a study of blood T cell repertoires in COVID-19. Authors' analysis steps: Nucleated cell counts were estimated from reference gene primer amplification. Data came from immunoSEQ multiplex PCR; TCRdb stores just in-frame clones and leaves some out. The V and J calls and clone size come from that table; D and trimming were worked out from the DNA. This sample has tens of thousands of clones, with approximately 91% found just once. The clonotype originates from a man aged 65-85 years with active COVID-19. The source material was peripheral blood.

The CDR3 spells CASSDRLAGVYEQYF. CDR3 DNA: TGTGCCAGCAGTGATCGGCTAGCGGGAGTATACGAGCAGTACTTC. The chain joins TRBV6-1 to TRBJ2-7, with TRBD2 matching over 10 bases. CDR3 size: 15 residues. The V gene's germline CDR1 is MNHNS and CDR2 SASEGT. V shed 3 bases and J 4 bases; nucleotides not matched to a gene: 6.